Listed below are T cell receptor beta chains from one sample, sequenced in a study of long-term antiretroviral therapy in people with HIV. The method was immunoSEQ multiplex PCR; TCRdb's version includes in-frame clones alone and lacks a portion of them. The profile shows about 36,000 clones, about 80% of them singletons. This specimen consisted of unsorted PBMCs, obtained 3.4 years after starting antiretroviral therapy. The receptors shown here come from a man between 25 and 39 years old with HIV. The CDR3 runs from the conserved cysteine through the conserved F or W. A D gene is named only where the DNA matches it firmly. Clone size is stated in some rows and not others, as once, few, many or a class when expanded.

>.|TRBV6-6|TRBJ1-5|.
CASRADDRSNQPQHF
TGTGCCAGCAGAGCCGATGATCGGAGCAATCAGCCCCAGCATTTT
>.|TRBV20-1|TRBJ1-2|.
CSGGAGGYTF
TGCAGTGGGGGGGCGGGAGGCTACACCTTC
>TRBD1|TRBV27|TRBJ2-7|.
CASSPSGTGDAYEQYF
TGTGCCAGCAGCCCCAGCGGGACAGGGGATGCCTACGAGCAGTACTTC
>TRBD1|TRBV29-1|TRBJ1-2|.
CSVEGQGASYGYTF
TGCAGCGTTGAGGGACAGGGGGCCTCTTATGGCTACACCTTC
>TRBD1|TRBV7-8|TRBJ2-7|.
CASSINRGGEQYF
TGTGCCAGCAGCATTAACAGGGGTGGCGAGCAGTACTTC
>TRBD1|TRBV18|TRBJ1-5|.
CASSPTGGIQPQHF
TGTGCCAGCTCACCGACAGGGGGGATTCAGCCCCAGCATTTT
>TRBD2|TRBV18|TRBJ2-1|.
CASSRTGLNNEQFF
TGTGCCAGCTCGCGAACGGGACTAAACAATGAGCAGTTCTTC
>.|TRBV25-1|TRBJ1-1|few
CASSVNSAMNTEAFF
TGTGCCAGCAGTGTGAACAGCGCAATGAACACTGAAGCTTTCTTT
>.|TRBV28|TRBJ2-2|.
CASSYLVLTLNTGELFF
TGTGCCAGCAGCTACCTAGTCCTAACCCTTAACACCGGGGAGCTGTTTTTT
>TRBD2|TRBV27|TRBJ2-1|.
CASRGTSNNEQFF
TGTGCCAGCAGGGGGACTAGTAACAATGAGCAGTTCTTC
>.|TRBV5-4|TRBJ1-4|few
CASSLNRAVNEKLFF
TGTGCCAGCAGCTTAAATCGGGCAGTTAATGAAAAACTGTTTTTT
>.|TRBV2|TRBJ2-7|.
CANQPRAGSNEQYF
TGTGCCAACCAGCCGAGGGCAGGGAGCAACGAGCAGTACTTC
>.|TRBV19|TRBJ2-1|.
CASYSRDFRLFF
TGTGCCAGTTATTCTCGGGATTTCCGATTGTTCTTC
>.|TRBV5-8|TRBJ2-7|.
CASSSPQGYEQYF
TGTGCCAGCAGCTCTCCACAGGGCTACGAGCAGTACTTC
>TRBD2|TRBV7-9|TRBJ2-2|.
CASSLSLGGSLLSGELFF
TGTGCCAGCAGCTTAAGCCTGGGGGGGAGTTTGCTATCCGGGGAGCTGTTTTTT
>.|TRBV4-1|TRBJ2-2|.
CASSQDPGTGELFF
TGCGCCAGCAGCCAAGACCCAGGGACCGGGGAGCTGTTTTTT
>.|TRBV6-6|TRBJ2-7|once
CASSLQDRYEQYF
TGTGCCAGCAGTTTACAGGACAGATACGAGCAGTACTTC
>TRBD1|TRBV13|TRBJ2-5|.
CASSQSGTAYQETQYF
TGTGCCAGCAGCCAATCCGGGACAGCGTACCAAGAGACCCAGTACTTC
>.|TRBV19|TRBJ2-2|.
CASSNRWGGANTGELFF
TGTGCCAGTAGTAATAGGTGGGGAGGCGCGAACACCGGGGAGCTGTTTTTT
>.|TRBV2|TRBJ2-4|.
CASSAIRRRPGENIQYF
TGTGCCAGCAGTGCCATTCGCCGGCGGCCCGGAGAAAACATTCAGTACTTC
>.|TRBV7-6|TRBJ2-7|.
CASSHTENYEQYF
TGTGCCAGCAGCCACACAGAAAACTACGAGCAGTACTTC
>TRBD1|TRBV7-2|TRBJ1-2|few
CASSQARGQGFDGYTF
TGTGCCAGCAGCCAGGCCCGGGGACAGGGATTCGATGGCTACACCTTC
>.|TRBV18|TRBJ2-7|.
CASSRGRATSEQYF
TGTGCCAGCTCACGTGGCAGGGCAACGAGCGAGCAGTACTTC
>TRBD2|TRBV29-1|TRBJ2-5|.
CSVVPGLADVTQYF
TGCAGCGTCGTACCGGGACTAGCGGATGTGACCCAGTACTTC
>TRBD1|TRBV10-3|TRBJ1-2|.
CAISVDGTGGMDGYTF
TGTGCCATCAGTGTCGACGGGACAGGAGGGATGGACGGCTACACCTTC
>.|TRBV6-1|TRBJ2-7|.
CASSEKGFYEQYF
TGTGCCAGCAGTGAAAAGGGGTTCTACGAGCAGTACTTC
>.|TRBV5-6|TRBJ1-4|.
CASSLGDINEKLFF
TGTGCCAGCAGCTTGGGGGACATAAATGAAAAACTGTTTTTT
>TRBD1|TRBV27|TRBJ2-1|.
CASTSGTGFFNNEQFF
TGTGCCAGCACTTCTGGGACAGGGTTTTTCAACAATGAGCAGTTCTTC
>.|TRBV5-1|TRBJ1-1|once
CASSLVKNTEAFF
TGCGCCAGCAGCTTGGTCAAGAACACTGAAGCTTTCTTT
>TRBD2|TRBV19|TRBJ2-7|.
CASSTPTSGKDYEQYF
TGTGCCAGTAGTACCCCGACTAGCGGGAAGGACTACGAGCAGTACTTC
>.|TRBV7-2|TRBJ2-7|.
CASSPIGPGSYYEQYF
TGTGCCAGCAGCCCTATCGGACCGGGAAGCTACTACGAGCAGTACTTC
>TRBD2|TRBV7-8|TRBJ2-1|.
CASSSKEGGRVWNEQFF
TGTGCCAGCAGCTCTAAGGAGGGCGGGAGAGTATGGAATGAGCAGTTCTTC
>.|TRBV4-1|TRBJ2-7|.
CASSRVDLPTYEQYF
TGCGCCAGCAGCCGAGTTGACTTACCGACCTACGAGCAGTACTTC
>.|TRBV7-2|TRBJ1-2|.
CASSQDSNYGYTF
TGTGCCAGCAGCCAGGACAGCAACTATGGCTACACCTTC
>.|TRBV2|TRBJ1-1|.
CASRTQGRNTEAFF
TGTGCCAGCAGGACCCAGGGGCGGAACACTGAAGCTTTCTTT
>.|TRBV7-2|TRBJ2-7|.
CASSLDFSGQSYEQYF
TGTGCCAGCAGCTTAGATTTTAGTGGACAGTCCTACGAGCAGTACTTC
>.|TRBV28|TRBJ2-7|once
CASSPGAEQYF
TGTGCCAGCAGCCCCGGGGCCGAGCAGTACTTC
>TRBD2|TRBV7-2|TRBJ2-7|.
CASSPWGAGPYEQYF
TGTGCCAGCAGCCCCTGGGGAGCGGGACCCTACGAGCAGTACTTC
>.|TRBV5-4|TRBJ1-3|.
CASSLDAYSGNTIYF
TGTGCCAGCAGCCTAGACGCTTACTCTGGAAACACCATATATTTT
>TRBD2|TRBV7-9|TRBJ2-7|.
CASSRTSFEQYF
TGTGCCAGCAGCAGGACTAGCTTCGAGCAGTACTTC
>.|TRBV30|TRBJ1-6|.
CAWSPPGTYNSPLHF
TGTGCCTGGAGTCCCCCCGGGACCTATAATTCACCCCTCCACTTT
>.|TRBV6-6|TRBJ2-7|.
CASSPGSSYEQYF
TGTGCCAGCAGTCCAGGGAGCTCCTACGAGCAGTACTTC
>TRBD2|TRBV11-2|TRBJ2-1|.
CASRKLAGGYNEQFF
TGTGCCAGCAGAAAACTAGCGGGAGGCTACAATGAGCAGTTCTTC
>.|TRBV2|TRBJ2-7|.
CASRGGASYEQYF
TGTGCCAGCAGGGGGGGGGCTAGCTACGAGCAGTACTTC